Below are 8 T cell receptor beta chains sequenced from a single sample in a study of shared clonotypes between healthy human individuals. The data were produced by immunoSEQ multiplex PCR, yet TCRdb's version contains in-frame clones alone and is incomplete. In the table there are around 600,000 clones, 98% of which are singletons. CD45RO-negative cells were positively selected for CCR7, leaving out terminally differentiated effector memory CD45RA+ cells. Sequencing was done on a sample of naive CD8+ T cells sorted from blood. All receptors come from a man under 40 in good health.

This clone was found once. The rearrangement links TRBV14 to TRBJ2-2, with D unresolved. The V gene's germline CDR1 is SGHDN and CDR2 FVKESK. This CDR3 spans 16 amino acids. The germline V and J ends were trimmed by 0 bases and 0 bases, with 8 bases remaining between them. The CDR3 DNA reads as TGTGCCAGCAGCCAAGAACCAGACTCGAACACCGGGGAGCTGTTTTTT. As protein: CASSQEPDSNTGELFF.

Of note for this clone: Other nucleotide sequences from this sample produce the same CDR3. The chain employs TRBV29-1 and TRBJ2-1; possible D gene TRBD2, 5 bases. V was pared by 3 bases and J by 7 bases, with 10 bases between. Germline CDR1 SQVTM, CDR2 ANQGSEA. The CDR3 is 12 amino acids. The CDR3 nucleotides are TGCAGCGTTGAGGGCCGAGGGAATGAGCAGTTCTTC. This sequence encodes CSVEGRGNEQFF.

The V call is TRBV9, the J call TRBJ1-2; D is uncertain. The CDR3 length is 14 residues. Germline assignment: CDR1 SGDLS and CDR2 YYNGEE. V was pared by 0 bases and J by 5 bases, with 11 bases between. CDR3 protein: CASSVGSGRYGYTF. The CDR3 DNA follows: TGTGCCAGCAGCGTAGGGTCAGGTCGGTATGGCTACACCTTC.

The chain links TRBV28 to TRBJ2-7; no clear D gene. CDR1 MDHEN and CDR2 SYDVKM come from the germline V gene. Trimming cost V 4 bases and J 4 bases, with 8 bases left between them. This CDR3 is built from 12 residues. The CDR3 here is CASSSIEYEQYF. Written as DNA, the CDR3 is TGTGCCAGCAGTTCTATAGAGTACGAGCAGTACTTC.

This chain links TRBV27 with TRBJ2-7; D is undetermined. The length of the CDR3 is 14 residues. The germline V gene has CDR1 MNHEY and CDR2 SMNVEV (reference sequence). With 0 bases removed from V and 4 bases from J, the gap between germline ends came to 10 bases. As DNA, the CDR3 is TGTGCCAGCAGTTTATCTCCGGGTCCGTACGAGCAGTACTTC. Translated, it gives CASSLSPGPYEQYF.

This clone was recorded once. The gene calls are TRBV6-1 and TRBJ2-3; TRBD2 agrees at 7 bases. Germline V gene sequence: CDR1 MNHNS, CDR2 SASEGT. The CDR3 loop spans 11 amino acids. V lost 6 bases to trimming and J lost 12 bases; unmatched junction nucleotides: 6. CDR3 sequence: CASRGGFPQYF. The CDR3 DNA reads TGTGCCAGCAGGGGAGGGTTTCCCCAGTATTTT.

The CDR3 DNA is TGTGCCAGCAGCTTGTTGGGACTAGCGGAAAGCTCCTACAATGAGCAGTTCTTC. The encoded protein is CASSLLGLAESSYNEQFF. The V gene is TRBV5-4, the J gene TRBJ2-1; 11 bases line up with TRBD2. With V trimmed by 1 base and J by 0 bases, 6 bases remained unmatched. The CDR3 length is 18 residues. The germline CDR1 and CDR2 sequences are SGHNT and YYREEE (reference sequence).

The chain couples TRBV4-1 to TRBJ2-3; 10 bases line up with TRBD1. The CDR3 extends over 17 amino acids. Germline V gene data show CDR1 as MGHRA and CDR2 as YSYEKL. V shed 1 base and J 3 bases; nucleotides not matched to a gene: 7. The CDR3 DNA reads TGCGCCAGCAGCCAAGCCATGACAGGGGGCTGGACAGATACGCAGTATTTT. It encodes CASSQAMTGGWTDTQYF.